This TCR beta chain is drawn from a study of PD-1 blockade in classical Hodgkin lymphoma. Study-wide findings and caveats: Exclusion applied to patients who initiated nivolumab less than 1 year following ASCT. As was reported, newly diagnosed patients showed lower baseline TCR diversity than healthy donors did. A significant rise in TCR diversity was seen by C4D1 for CD4+ cells but not for CD8+ cells.

Every single patient, without exception, relapsed after autologous stem cell transplantation, and brentuximab vedotin exposure varied. Here immunoSEQ multiplex PCR was the method, and the copy in TCRdb shows in-frame clones only, minus some. There are about 23,000 clones in the sample; about two thirds occur only once, and approximately 15% lies in the top ten. The count of this clone is one. The antigen is not known. The specimen was peripheral blood mononuclear cells (PBMCs), collected at baseline. The TCR originated in a human donor with classical Hodgkin lymphoma.

This chain's CDR3 is CAISESTRGYEQFF. CDR3 DNA: TGTGCCATCAGTGAGTCGACTCGCGGATATGAGCAGTTCTTC. The chain couples TRBV10-3 to TRBJ2-1; D remains ambiguous. This CDR3 region has 14 residues. V shed 0 bases and J shed 8 bases, with 11 bases lying between them. Germline lookup yields CDR1 ENHRY and CDR2 SYGVKD.